Sequencing of this T cell receptor beta chain was carried out in a study of metastatic and nonmetastatic thyroid tumors. About the research overall: Repertoire comparisons spanned blood and tumor or nodule tissue from malignant and benign thyroid patients.

This clone was recorded many times. Its antigen remains unknown. Per the original methods: The study built a papillary thyroid cancer distant-metastasis classifier from CDR3 differences across clinicopathological groups. TCRdb reprocessed the PCR reads using MiXCR. TCRdb's processing, not the study's, gives the V and J calls here. The sample has tens of thousands of clones; 22% are singletons. Thyroid surgery had not been preceded by any treatment in any patient. This CDR3 is 15 amino acids long. Per the germline V gene, CDR1 is MNHEY and CDR2 is SMNVEV (reference sequence). The trim removed 5 bases at V and 3 bases at J, leaving 7 bases unmatched. Findings and limits, study-wide: Versus benign nodules, malignant thyroid tumors reportedly had significantly higher TCR beta diversity, in blood and tumor.

This TCR was recovered from a female donor with papillary thyroid cancer or a benign thyroid nodule (not recorded which). Some clones in this sample may be carry-over from other donors' samples. V usage is TRBV27 and J usage is TRBJ2-3; 8 bases map to TRBD2. Sequenced input: blood. For the CDR3, the DNA is TGTGCCAGCAGTCCCGGGGGGGGACTAACAGATACGCAGTATTTT. This codes for CASSPGGGLTDTQYF.